These T cell receptor beta chains were read from a single sample in a study of graft-versus-host responses after intestinal transplantation. Measured with immunoSEQ multiplex PCR; TCRdb has only the in-frame clones, and not every one. Among more than 95,000 clones listed, roughly 84% were seen once. No antigen is known for these receptors. The sample consisted of unstimulated CD4+ T cells sorted from spleen or lymph node cells, taken before intestinal transplant. The receptors shown here come from a human donor who received an intestinal transplant. CDR3s include the opening cysteine and the closing phenylalanine or tryptophan. Fields, in order: clone size, J gene, D gene, V gene, CDR3 DNA, CDR3 protein. A D gene is named only where the DNA matches it firmly. For some rows the clone size is stated as once, few or many, or as a class when expanded; others skip it.

clone_size: NA; j_call: TRBJ2-5; d_call: TRBD1; v_call: TRBV5-1; cdr3_nt: TGCGCCAGCAGCGCCCGACAGGGGGCGCCAGATGTTAGAGAGACCCAGTACTTC; cdr3_aa: CASSARQGAPDVRETQYF
clone_size: NA; j_call: TRBJ2-5; d_call: NA; v_call: TRBV5-6; cdr3_nt: TGTGCCAGCAGCTTCCTTGACCAAGAGACCCAGTACTTC; cdr3_aa: CASSFLDQETQYF
clone_size: few; j_call: TRBJ1-1; d_call: NA; v_call: TRBV18; cdr3_nt: TGTGCCAGCTCACCTCGGGGGAACACTGAAGCTTTCTTT; cdr3_aa: CASSPRGNTEAFF
clone_size: once; j_call: TRBJ1-5; d_call: NA; v_call: TRBV19; cdr3_nt: TGTGCCAGTAGTGCAGGGCGGGATCAGCCCCAGCATTTT; cdr3_aa: CASSAGRDQPQHF
clone_size: NA; j_call: TRBJ1-5; d_call: NA; v_call: TRBV4-2; cdr3_nt: TGTGCCAGCAGCCAAGAGACGAGAGGGTTCCAGCCCCAGCATTTT; cdr3_aa: CASSQETRGFQPQHF
clone_size: once; j_call: TRBJ1-2; d_call: TRBD1; v_call: TRBV6-1; cdr3_nt: TGTGCCAGCAGCCGGACAGGGTTAGGGTATGGCTACACCTTC; cdr3_aa: CASSRTGLGYGYTF
clone_size: once; j_call: TRBJ1-5; d_call: NA; v_call: TRBV10-2; cdr3_nt: TGCGCCAGCAGTGAGAGAGAAATCCCGTATCGTTATCAGCCCCAGCATTTT; cdr3_aa: CASSEREIPYRYQPQHF
clone_size: NA; j_call: TRBJ2-3; d_call: NA; v_call: TRBV5-1; cdr3_nt: TGCGCCAGCAGCTCGCAAGGGGGAAGCACAGATACGCAGTATTTT; cdr3_aa: CASSSQGGSTDTQYF
clone_size: once; j_call: TRBJ2-7; d_call: TRBD1; v_call: TRBV6-5; cdr3_nt: TGTGCCAGCACGGGGGACAGGGGGCCCTACGAGCAGTACTTC; cdr3_aa: CASTGDRGPYEQYF
clone_size: NA; j_call: TRBJ2-1; d_call: NA; v_call: TRBV10-3; cdr3_nt: TGTGCCACCCTGCTCGTCCCAAACGAGCAGTTCTTC; cdr3_aa: CATLLVPNEQFF
clone_size: NA; j_call: TRBJ2-3; d_call: TRBD2; v_call: TRBV5-1; cdr3_nt: TGCGCCAGCAGCTTCGCCACTAGCGGGAGCACAGATACGCAGTATTTT; cdr3_aa: CASSFATSGSTDTQYF
clone_size: NA; j_call: TRBJ1-5; d_call: TRBD1; v_call: TRBV7-2; cdr3_nt: TGTGCCAGCAGCCTAAGGACAGGTTCGGGTCAGCCCCAGCATTTT; cdr3_aa: CASSLRTGSGQPQHF
clone_size: NA; j_call: TRBJ2-2; d_call: NA; v_call: TRBV28; cdr3_nt: TGTGCCAGCAGTCCTTGGGGGACACTGCCCTCATGGAACACCGGGGAGCTGTTTTTT; cdr3_aa: CASSPWGTLPSWNTGELFF
clone_size: NA; j_call: TRBJ2-5; d_call: NA; v_call: TRBV4-1; cdr3_nt: TGCGCCAGCAGCCGTCGGGAGACCCAGTACTTC; cdr3_aa: CASSRRETQYF
clone_size: NA; j_call: TRBJ2-1; d_call: TRBD2; v_call: TRBV27; cdr3_nt: TGTGCCAGCAGGCGAGGTAGCGGGGGGGTCGGTGAGCAGTTCTTC; cdr3_aa: CASRRGSGGVGEQFF
clone_size: NA; j_call: TRBJ2-1; d_call: TRBD2; v_call: TRBV9; cdr3_nt: TGTGCCAGCAGCGTAGTAGCGGGAGGGCTCAACTCCTACAATGAGCAGTTCTTC; cdr3_aa: CASSVVAGGLNSYNEQFF
clone_size: NA; j_call: TRBJ2-1; d_call: NA; v_call: TRBV11-3; cdr3_nt: TGTGCCAGCAGTTCAAGCTCCTACAATGAGCAGTTCTTC; cdr3_aa: CASSSSSYNEQFF
clone_size: NA; j_call: TRBJ2-7; d_call: NA; v_call: TRBV5-1; cdr3_nt: TGCGCCAGCAGCCCGGCGGTAAGCGTGTCGGATCTCTACGAGCAGTACTTC; cdr3_aa: CASSPAVSVSDLYEQYF
clone_size: NA; j_call: TRBJ2-2; d_call: TRBD2; v_call: TRBV27; cdr3_nt: TGTGCCAGCAGCCCTAGCGGGAGGCGGACCGGGGAGCTGTTTTTT; cdr3_aa: CASSPSGRRTGELFF
clone_size: NA; j_call: TRBJ1-1; d_call: NA; v_call: TRBV19; cdr3_nt: TGTGCCAGTACCCGGTTGGGCCTAGGGGGAACTGAAGCTTTCTTT; cdr3_aa: CASTRLGLGGTEAFF
clone_size: NA; j_call: TRBJ2-7; d_call: NA; v_call: TRBV5-4; cdr3_nt: TGTGCCAGCAGCTTGAGGGCCAACACCTACGAGCAGTACTTC; cdr3_aa: CASSLRANTYEQYF
clone_size: NA; j_call: TRBJ2-3; d_call: NA; v_call: TRBV7-9; cdr3_nt: TGTGCCAGCAGCTTAGTAGGCACAGATACGCAGTATTTT; cdr3_aa: CASSLVGTDTQYF
clone_size: once; j_call: TRBJ1-2; d_call: TRBD1; v_call: TRBV10-3; cdr3_nt: TGTGCCATCAGTGAGTCTGACAGGGGATATGGCTACACCTTC; cdr3_aa: CAISESDRGYGYTF
clone_size: NA; j_call: TRBJ1-5; d_call: NA; v_call: TRBV9; cdr3_nt: TGTGCCAGCAGCGAGGGTTCAGGGGCGAATCAGCCCCAGCATTTT; cdr3_aa: CASSEGSGANQPQHF
clone_size: few; j_call: TRBJ2-7; d_call: NA; v_call: TRBV30; cdr3_nt: TGTGCCTGGGGGACCGGGCGCCCACCCTACGAGCAGTACTTC; cdr3_aa: CAWGTGRPPYEQYF
clone_size: NA; j_call: TRBJ2-7; d_call: NA; v_call: TRBV18; cdr3_nt: TGTGCCAGCTCACCCAGTAACGAGCAGTACTTC; cdr3_aa: CASSPSNEQYF
clone_size: NA; j_call: TRBJ2-1; d_call: NA; v_call: TRBV5-5; cdr3_nt: TGTGCCAGCAGCTGGGGGGGCAACCCTAATTCAAATGAGCAGTTCTTC; cdr3_aa: CASSWGGNPNSNEQFF
clone_size: NA; j_call: TRBJ2-7; d_call: NA; v_call: TRBV14; cdr3_nt: TGTGCCAGCAGCCATGTTGGCTTGGTGTATGGGGGAGGCTCCTACGAGCAGTACTTC; cdr3_aa: CASSHVGLVYGGGSYEQYF
clone_size: NA; j_call: TRBJ2-1; d_call: NA; v_call: TRBV6-6; cdr3_nt: TGTGCCAGCAGTCCGAGGAGGGGCGGATACAATGAGCAGTTCTTC; cdr3_aa: CASSPRRGGYNEQFF
clone_size: NA; j_call: TRBJ1-6; d_call: TRBD1; v_call: TRBV2; cdr3_nt: TGTGCCAGCACTGGGGACAGCTCCTATAATTCACCCCTCCACTTT; cdr3_aa: CASTGDSSYNSPLHF
clone_size: NA; j_call: TRBJ2-5; d_call: TRBD2; v_call: TRBV9; cdr3_nt: TGTGCCAGCAGCGTAGGAACGGGAGCGGGGGGTCGTGTGACCCAGTACTTC; cdr3_aa: CASSVGTGAGGRVTQYF
clone_size: NA; j_call: TRBJ1-1; d_call: NA; v_call: TRBV6-1; cdr3_nt: TGTGCCAGCAGTGGACGGCAGAACACTGAAGCTTTCTTT; cdr3_aa: CASSGRQNTEAFF
clone_size: once; j_call: TRBJ2-2; d_call: NA; v_call: TRBV29-1; cdr3_nt: TGCAGCGTTGAAGATCATAGAGGGGTAATGACCGGGGAGCTGTTTTTT; cdr3_aa: CSVEDHRGVMTGELFF
clone_size: NA; j_call: TRBJ2-5; d_call: TRBD1; v_call: TRBV4-1; cdr3_nt: TGCGCCAGCAGCCCTCAAGGGACAGGGCGTACTGGGGAGACCCAGTACTTC; cdr3_aa: CASSPQGTGRTGETQYF
clone_size: NA; j_call: TRBJ2-1; d_call: TRBD1; v_call: TRBV4-2; cdr3_nt: TGTGCCAGCAGCGCAGACAGGGACAATGAGCAGTTCTTC; cdr3_aa: CASSADRDNEQFF
clone_size: NA; j_call: TRBJ2-3; d_call: NA; v_call: TRBV9; cdr3_nt: TGTGCCAGTGGCGGCTTCACAGATATGCAGTATTTT; cdr3_aa: CASGGFTDMQYF
clone_size: NA; j_call: TRBJ2-7; d_call: NA; v_call: TRBV9; cdr3_nt: TGTGCCAGCAGCCCGTCGTGGGCAGCACACGCCTACGAGCAGTACTTC; cdr3_aa: CASSPSWAAHAYEQYF
clone_size: medium-sized; j_call: TRBJ2-1; d_call: NA; v_call: TRBV5-6; cdr3_nt: TGTGCCAGCAGCATGCCAAACAGGGGGGGCGGTGAGCAGTTCTTC; cdr3_aa: CASSMPNRGGGEQFF
clone_size: NA; j_call: TRBJ2-7; d_call: NA; v_call: TRBV4-1; cdr3_nt: TGCGCCAGCAGACAGGATCCGGGACTTGCCTTCTACGAGCAGTACTTC; cdr3_aa: CASRQDPGLAFYEQYF
clone_size: NA; j_call: TRBJ2-1; d_call: TRBD2; v_call: TRBV5-1; cdr3_nt: TGCGCCAGCAGCTTGGCCACTAGCGGGGGGTCTGAGCAGTTCTTC; cdr3_aa: CASSLATSGGSEQFF
clone_size: NA; j_call: TRBJ2-7; d_call: NA; v_call: TRBV6-5; cdr3_nt: TGTGCCAGCAGTTACAGGGTAGACTACGAGCAGTACTTC; cdr3_aa: CASSYRVDYEQYF
clone_size: NA; j_call: TRBJ2-7; d_call: NA; v_call: TRBV19; cdr3_nt: TGTGCCAGTAGTATTCAGCCAGGGTATTTCCACGAGCAGTACTTC; cdr3_aa: CASSIQPGYFHEQYF
clone_size: NA; j_call: TRBJ2-1; d_call: NA; v_call: TRBV11-2; cdr3_nt: TGTGCCAGCAGACGAGGGTCGCTGGACAATGAGCAGTTCTTC; cdr3_aa: CASRRGSLDNEQFF
clone_size: NA; j_call: TRBJ1-1; d_call: NA; v_call: TRBV6-1; cdr3_nt: TGTGCCAGCAGTGAGCCAACCACAGGGCGATGGACTGAAGCTTTCTTT; cdr3_aa: CASSEPTTGRWTEAFF
clone_size: few; j_call: TRBJ2-7; d_call: NA; v_call: TRBV6-5; cdr3_nt: TGTGCCAGCAGTTACGTAAGCGGGTACGGGTACGAGCAGTACTTC; cdr3_aa: CASSYVSGYGYEQYF
clone_size: NA; j_call: TRBJ1-2; d_call: NA; v_call: TRBV6-5; cdr3_nt: TGTGCCAGCAGTTTAGACAGGTTGAGAGGCTACACCTTC; cdr3_aa: CASSLDRLRGYTF
clone_size: NA; j_call: TRBJ1-1; d_call: NA; v_call: TRBV5-4; cdr3_nt: TGTGCCAGCAGTCCTGGGCCCCACACTGAAGCTTTCTTT; cdr3_aa: CASSPGPHTEAFF
clone_size: NA; j_call: TRBJ1-4; d_call: NA; v_call: TRBV30; cdr3_nt: TGTGCCTGGAGTGTGTATGCAACTAATGAAAAACTGTTTTTT; cdr3_aa: CAWSVYATNEKLFF
clone_size: NA; j_call: TRBJ1-5; d_call: NA; v_call: TRBV6-5; cdr3_nt: TGTGCCAGCTCTCATGACAGTCGGGATCGGCCCCAGCATTTT; cdr3_aa: CASSHDSRDRPQHF
clone_size: NA; j_call: TRBJ2-1; d_call: TRBD1; v_call: TRBV15; cdr3_nt: TGTGCCACCAGCAGCGATCGAACAGGGGGCGCCCCTATCGGACTCAATGAGCAGTTCTTC; cdr3_aa: CATSSDRTGGAPIGLNEQFF
clone_size: NA; j_call: TRBJ1-3; d_call: TRBD1; v_call: TRBV6-1; cdr3_nt: TGTGCCAGCAGGGGACAGACCTCCTCTGGAAACACCATATATTTT; cdr3_aa: CASRGQTSSGNTIYF
clone_size: NA; j_call: TRBJ2-3; d_call: NA; v_call: TRBV5-1; cdr3_nt: TGCGCCAGCAGCATTCGGACTTTCCTACGAGATACGCAGTATTTT; cdr3_aa: CASSIRTFLRDTQYF
clone_size: NA; j_call: TRBJ2-5; d_call: NA; v_call: TRBV27; cdr3_nt: TGTGCCAGCAGACCACGGACCCTGTACCAAGAGACCCAGTACTTC; cdr3_aa: CASRPRTLYQETQYF
clone_size: once; j_call: TRBJ1-3; d_call: NA; v_call: TRBV6-1; cdr3_nt: TGTGCCAGCAGTATTCTAGGGAGCCGTGGAAACACCATATATTTT; cdr3_aa: CASSILGSRGNTIYF
clone_size: NA; j_call: TRBJ2-7; d_call: TRBD1; v_call: TRBV5-1; cdr3_nt: TGCGCCAGCAGCTTCGGACAGGGGAGTGTCTACGAGCAGTACTTC; cdr3_aa: CASSFGQGSVYEQYF
clone_size: NA; j_call: TRBJ2-1; d_call: NA; v_call: TRBV20-1; cdr3_nt: TGCAGTGCTGGTAGGGGCAATGAGCAGTTCTTC; cdr3_aa: CSAGRGNEQFF